The sequence of this T cell receptor (beta chain) was determined in a study of blood T cells in healthy people across ages. Study overall: With template switching, about one barcoded beta molecule was captured per two T cells. Findings and limits, study-wide: In long-lived donors, naive CD4+ cell counts and diversity exceeded those of aged donors. While age rose, TCR beta diversity per million T cells dropped in a roughly linear way.

Donors were systemically healthy Caucasian individuals from Russia aged 6 to 90 years. Details on this clonotype: As yet, its antigen is unknown.

A second PCR, run for about 7 to 11 cycles, used a sample-barcoded 5' primer plus a J-beta primer mix. One entry per CDR3 protein, called by TCRdb with MiXCR from the 5' RACE reads. Here the sample spans about 1.7 million distinct CDR3 sequences, 28% being singletons. V was trimmed by 1 base and J by 0 bases, leaving 15 bases between them. Germline CDR1 is DFQATT and CDR2 is SNEGSKA (reference sequence). The CDR3 has 16 amino acids. The J gene is TRBJ1-2, the V gene TRBV20-1, with D possibly being TRBD1 (6 bases). This clonotype was obtained from a young woman in good health. Sequenced material: blood. The CDR3 DNA reads as TGCAGTGCTAGAGTCGGGGGGGGGACAACTAACTATGGCTACACCTTC. This encodes CSARVGGGTTNYGYTF.